These 15 T cell receptor beta chains came from one sample sequenced in a study of T-cell reconstitution after alpha-beta-depleted transplantation in children. Unique molecular identifiers were used to barcode this TCRbeta library. TCRdb ran MiXCR on the PCR reads and lists one entry per CDR3 protein. Altogether a few hundred thousand distinct CDR3 sequences are present, over 20% being singletons, with the ten largest covering 30% to 40%. The sample was PBMCs, taken before TCRalphabeta/CD19-depleted stem cell transplant. The receptor set was obtained from a boy less than two years old with Wiskott-Aldrich syndrome, due to receive a stem cell transplant.

J is TRBJ2-7 and V is TRBV9; unclear D gene. The V gene lost 0 bases and the J gene lost 2 bases, with 9 bases spanning the gap. This CDR3 region has 14 residues. Germline CDR1 reads SGDLS; CDR2 reads YYNGEE. CDR3 nucleotides: TGTGCCAGCAGCGTAGTGCCGGGTACCTACGAGCAGTACTTC. Translating gives CASSVVPGTYEQYF. The full variable domain, in which reference TRBV9 and TRBJ2-7 provide the parts outside the CDR3, is DSGVTQTPKHLITATGQRVTLRCSPRSGDLSVYWYQQSLDQGLQFLIQYYNGEERAKGNILERFSAQQFPDLHSELNLSSLELGDSALYFCASSVVPGTYEQYFGPGTRLTVT.

This chain uses TRBV20-1 with TRBJ2-5; no reliable D call. The germline V gene encodes CDR1 DFQATT and CDR2 SNEGSKA (reference sequence). Trimming shortened V by 4 bases and J by 5 bases, and 17 bases separated the two germline ends. This CDR3 has 14 amino acids. This CDR3 reads CSATSGFARETQYF. The CDR3 nucleotides are TGCAGTGCTACCTCTGGATTCGCGCGGGAGACCCAGTACTTC.

The chain employs TRBV19 and TRBJ1-4; tentative D call: TRBD1 (6 bases). Looked up from germline, CDR1 is LNHDA and CDR2 is SQIVND (reference sequence). CDR3 length: 15 residues. Trimming pared 5 bases from V and 8 bases from J, leaving 18 bases between. CDR3 bases: TGTGCCAGTAGTGGCCTGACAGGCGTATCAGAAAAACTGTTTTTT. Its protein is CASSGLTGVSEKLFF.

This clonotype has just a few counts. V is TRBV29-1 and J is TRBJ2-1, with D perhaps matching TRBD2 (5 bases). Germline CDR1 is SQVTM and CDR2 is ANQGSEA. This CDR3 contains 14 residues. V lost 7 bases and J lost 3, with 16 bases in between. The CDR3 region is CSAPAGSLYNEQFF. The CDR3 DNA sequence: TGCAGCGCCCCCGCGGGCAGTCTCTACAATGAGCAGTTCTTC.

This clonotype occurred many times. V gene TRBV20-1 combines with J gene TRBJ2-1; 13 positions agree with TRBD2. After removal of 1 base from V and 4 bases from J, the junction contained 7 bases not matched to a gene. Germline-derived CDR1 and CDR2 are DFQATT and SNEGSKA (reference sequence). The CDR3 has 17 amino acids. CDR3 amino acids: CSARGYRTSGGYNEQFF. Written as DNA, the CDR3 is TGCAGTGCTAGAGGATATAGGACTAGCGGGGGATACAATGAGCAGTTCTTC.

V and J are TRBV20-1 and TRBJ2-3; D remains ambiguous. In germline, CDR1 is DFQATT, CDR2 SNEGSKA (reference sequence). This CDR3 contains 12 residues. The ends were cut back, 0 bases at V and 2 bases at J, with 3 bases in the middle. CDR3 nucleotide sequence: TGCAGTGCTAGAGACCCCACAGATACGCAGTATTTT. Residues: CSARDPTDTQYF.

V gene TRBV12-3 or TRBV12-4 combines with J gene TRBJ2-1; D call uncertain. V dropped 2 bases and J dropped 9 bases, with 17 bases sitting between them. There are 15 residues in the CDR3. The CDR3 region has the DNA TGTGCCAGCAGTTTACTTGGTCTAGTAATGGGTGAGCAGTTCTTC. Amino acids: CASSLLGLVMGEQFF.

The chain links TRBV5-1 to TRBJ2-5, with a tentative D call TRBD1 (5 bases). CDR3 size: 13 residues. The V end lost 10 bases, the J end lost 2 bases, and 15 bases lay between the germline ends. The V gene's germline CDR1 is SGHRS and CDR2 YFSETQ. The CDR3 DNA reads TGCGCCTCCCAATATCCAGGGCAAGAGACCCAGTACTTC. It encodes CASQYPGQETQYF.

This chain joins TRBV28 and TRBJ2-1, with 13 bases fitting TRBD2. This CDR3 is built from 13 residues. The V segment lost 6 bases and the J segment 12 bases; nucleotides outside the gene matches: 5. Germline lookup yields CDR1 MDHEN and CDR2 SYDVKM. The CDR3, as DNA: TGTGCCAGCAGAACGACTAGCGGGAGGTTGCAGTTCTTC. This gives the protein CASRTTSGRLQFF.

This chain connects TRBV14 to TRBJ2-1; a weak D match, TRBD2 (6 bases). Germline V CDR1 and CDR2: SGHDN, FVKESK. V lost 4 bases and J 4 bases, leaving 11 bases between the germline ends. CDR3 length: 14 amino acids. The DNA of the CDR3 is TGTGCCAGCAGCCCACTGGGACTGTACAATGAGCAGTTCTTC. This sequence encodes CASSPLGLYNEQFF. Combining the CDR3 with reference TRBV14 and TRBJ2-1 gives the whole variable domain EAGVTQFPSHSVIEKGQTVTLRCDPISGHDNLYWYRRVMGKEIKFLLHFVKESKQDESGMPNNRFLAERTGGTYSTLKVQPAELEDSGVYFCASSPLGLYNEQFFGPGTRLTVL.

This clonotype came up a few times. J is TRBJ2-2 and V is TRBV28, with TRBD1 matching over 7 bases. CDR1 MDHEN and CDR2 SYDVKM come from the germline V gene. The V gene end was trimmed by 5 bases and the J gene end by 6 bases; junction bases not matched to a gene: 15. The CDR3 covers 17 residues. The CDR3 DNA sequence: TGTGCCAGCAGTCGTACAGGGGCCCTAATAAAACCCGGGGAGCTGTTTTTT. It translates to CASSRTGALIKPGELFF.

This clonotype was recorded a few times. The V gene is TRBV6-5, the J gene TRBJ2-7, with 11 nucleotides matching TRBD2. V dropped 0 bases and J dropped 2; count of bases not matched to a gene: 3. The CDR3 consists of 16 residues. Germline assignment: CDR1 MNHEY and CDR2 SVGAGI. In nucleotides, the CDR3 is TGTGCCAGCAGTTACTCGGGACTAGCGGAGACCTACGAGCAGTACTTC. This encodes CASSYSGLAETYEQYF.

This chain connects TRBV5-1 to TRBJ1-1; D is undetermined. Germline V CDR1 and CDR2: SGHRS, YFSETQ. V lost 0 bases, J lost 1 base, and 7 bases lay in between. The CDR3 length is 14 residues. The CDR3 DNA is TGCGCCAGCAGCTTGGTTTTAGGGAACACTGAAGCTTTCTTT. This translates into CASSLVLGNTEAFF.

The chain is built from TRBV10-3 and TRBJ2-1; the D gene is possibly TRBD2 (7 bases). Germline CDR1 and CDR2: ENHRY and SYGVKD. The CDR3 is 13 amino acids. Deletions cut 11 bases from V and 3 bases from J, with 14 bases between. CDR3 bases: TGTGCCTCGGGAGCGGGACACTACAATGAGCAGTTCTTC. As protein: CASGAGHYNEQFF.

This clonotype was detected a few times. V gene TRBV5-1 combines with J gene TRBJ1-1; D is undetermined. The CDR3 has 11 residues. Germline CDR1 reads SGHRS; CDR2 reads YFSETQ. The V end was cut by 4 bases, the J end by 9 bases, with 10 bases between. In DNA form, the CDR3 reads TGCGCCAGCAGCCGGGCTGGGAAAGCTTTCTTT. It is translated as CASSRAGKAFF.